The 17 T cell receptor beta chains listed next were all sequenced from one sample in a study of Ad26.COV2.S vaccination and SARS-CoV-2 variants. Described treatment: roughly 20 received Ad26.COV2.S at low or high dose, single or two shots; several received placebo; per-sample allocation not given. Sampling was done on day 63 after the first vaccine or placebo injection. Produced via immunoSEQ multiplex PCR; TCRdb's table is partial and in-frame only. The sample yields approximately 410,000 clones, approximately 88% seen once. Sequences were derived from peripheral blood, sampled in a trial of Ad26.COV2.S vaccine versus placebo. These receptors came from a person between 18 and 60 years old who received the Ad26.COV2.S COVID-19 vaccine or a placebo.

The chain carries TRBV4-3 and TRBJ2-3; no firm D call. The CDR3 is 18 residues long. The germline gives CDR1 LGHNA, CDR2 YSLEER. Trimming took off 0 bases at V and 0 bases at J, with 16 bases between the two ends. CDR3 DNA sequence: TGCGCCAGCAGCCAAGAAAGTGGCGGAGTAACTAGCACAGATACGCAGTATTTT. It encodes CASSQESGGVTSTDTQYF.

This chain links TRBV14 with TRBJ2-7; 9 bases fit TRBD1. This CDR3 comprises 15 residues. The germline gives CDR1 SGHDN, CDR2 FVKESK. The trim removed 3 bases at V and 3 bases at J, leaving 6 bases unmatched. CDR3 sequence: CASSQSDRGGYEQYF. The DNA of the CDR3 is TGTGCCAGCAGCCAGTCGGACAGGGGTGGCTACGAGCAGTACTTC.

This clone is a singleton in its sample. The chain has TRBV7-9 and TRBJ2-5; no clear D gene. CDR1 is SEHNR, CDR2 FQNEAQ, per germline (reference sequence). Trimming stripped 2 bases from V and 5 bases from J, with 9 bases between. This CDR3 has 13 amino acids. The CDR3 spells CASSLLGTETQYF. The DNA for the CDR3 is TGTGCCAGCAGCTTACTGGGTACGGAGACCCAGTACTTC.

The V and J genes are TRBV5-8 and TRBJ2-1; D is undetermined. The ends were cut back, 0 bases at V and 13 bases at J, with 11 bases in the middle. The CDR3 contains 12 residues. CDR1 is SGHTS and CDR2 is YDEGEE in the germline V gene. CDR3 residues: CASSLVLAQQFF. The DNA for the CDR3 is TGTGCCAGCAGCTTGGTATTAGCTCAACAGTTCTTC.

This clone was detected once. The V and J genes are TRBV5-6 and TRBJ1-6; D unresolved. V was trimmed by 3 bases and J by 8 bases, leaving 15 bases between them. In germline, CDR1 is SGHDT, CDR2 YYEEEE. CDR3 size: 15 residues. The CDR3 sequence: CASSWEASGDSPLHF. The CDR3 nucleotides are TGTGCCAGCAGCTGGGAGGCGAGCGGGGATTCACCCCTCCACTTT.

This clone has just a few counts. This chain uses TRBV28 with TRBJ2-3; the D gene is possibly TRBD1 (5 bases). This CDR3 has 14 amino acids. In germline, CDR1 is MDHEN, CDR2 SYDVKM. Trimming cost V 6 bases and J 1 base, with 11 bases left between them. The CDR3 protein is CASSLGVGTDTQYF. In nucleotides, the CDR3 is TGTGCCAGCAGCCTAGGGGTTGGCACAGATACGCAGTATTTT.

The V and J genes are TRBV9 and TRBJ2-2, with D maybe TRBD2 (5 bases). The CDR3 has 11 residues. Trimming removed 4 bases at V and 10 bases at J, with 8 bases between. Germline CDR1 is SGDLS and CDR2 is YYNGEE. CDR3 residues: CASSRDPELFF. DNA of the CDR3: TGTGCCAGCAGCCGGGATCCGGAGCTGTTTTTT.

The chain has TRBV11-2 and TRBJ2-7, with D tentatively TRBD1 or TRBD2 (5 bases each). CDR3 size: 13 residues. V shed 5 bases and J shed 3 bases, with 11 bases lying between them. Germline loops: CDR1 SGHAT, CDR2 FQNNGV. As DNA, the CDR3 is TGTGCCAGCAGCGGGACGGAAAACTACGAGCAGTACTTC. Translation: CASSGTENYEQYF.

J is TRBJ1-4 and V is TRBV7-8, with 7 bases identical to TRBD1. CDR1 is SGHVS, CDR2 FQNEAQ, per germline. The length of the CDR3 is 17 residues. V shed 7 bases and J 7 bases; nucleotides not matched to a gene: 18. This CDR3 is CASTNPTRGAGGEKLFF. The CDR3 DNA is TGTGCCAGCACCAACCCCACACGCGGAGCAGGGGGTGAAAAACTGTTTTTT.

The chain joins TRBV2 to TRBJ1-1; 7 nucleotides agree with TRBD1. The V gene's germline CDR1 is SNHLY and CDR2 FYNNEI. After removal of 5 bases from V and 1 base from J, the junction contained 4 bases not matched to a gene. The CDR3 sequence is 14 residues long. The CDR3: CASSNRGRNTEAFF. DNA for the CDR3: TGTGCCAGCAGTAACAGGGGTAGGAACACTGAAGCTTTCTTT.

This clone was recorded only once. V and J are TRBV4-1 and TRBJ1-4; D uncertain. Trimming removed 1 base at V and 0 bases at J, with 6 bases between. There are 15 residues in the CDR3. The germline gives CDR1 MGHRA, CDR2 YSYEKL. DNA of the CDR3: TGCGCCAGCAGCCAAGTGGCACCAACTAATGAAAAACTGTTTTTT. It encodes CASSQVAPTNEKLFF.

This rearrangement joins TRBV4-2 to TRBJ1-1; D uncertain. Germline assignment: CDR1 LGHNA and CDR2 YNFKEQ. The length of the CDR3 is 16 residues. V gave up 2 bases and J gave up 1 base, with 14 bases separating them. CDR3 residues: CASSQRFKHENTEAFF. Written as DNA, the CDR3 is TGTGCCAGCAGCCAACGGTTTAAACATGAGAACACTGAAGCTTTCTTT.

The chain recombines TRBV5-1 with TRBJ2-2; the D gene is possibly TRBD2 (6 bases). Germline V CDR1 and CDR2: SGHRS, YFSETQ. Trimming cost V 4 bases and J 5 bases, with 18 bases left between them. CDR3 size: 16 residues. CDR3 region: CASSLGRGRSTGELFF. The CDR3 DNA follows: TGCGCCAGCAGCCTCGGACGGGGGAGATCTACCGGGGAGCTGTTTTTT.

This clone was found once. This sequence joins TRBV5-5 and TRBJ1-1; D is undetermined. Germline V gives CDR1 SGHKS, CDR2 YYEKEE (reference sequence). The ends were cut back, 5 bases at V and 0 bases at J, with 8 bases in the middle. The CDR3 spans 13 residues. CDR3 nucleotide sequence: TGTGCCAGCAGTTTTACTATGAACACTGAAGCTTTCTTT. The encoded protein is CASSFTMNTEAFF.

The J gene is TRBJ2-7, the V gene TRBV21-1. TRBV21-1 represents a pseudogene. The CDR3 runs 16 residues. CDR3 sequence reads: CASSKVRAFSSYEQYF. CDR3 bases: TGTGCCAGCAGCAAAGTACGGGCGTTTAGCTCCTACGAGCAGTACTTC.

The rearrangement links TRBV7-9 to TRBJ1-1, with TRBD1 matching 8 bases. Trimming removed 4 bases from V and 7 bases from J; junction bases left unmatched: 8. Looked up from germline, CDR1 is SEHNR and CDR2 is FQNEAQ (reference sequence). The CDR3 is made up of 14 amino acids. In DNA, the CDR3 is TGTGCCAGCAGCTCTTATGGGACAGGAGGTGAAGCTTTCTTT. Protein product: CASSSYGTGGEAFF.

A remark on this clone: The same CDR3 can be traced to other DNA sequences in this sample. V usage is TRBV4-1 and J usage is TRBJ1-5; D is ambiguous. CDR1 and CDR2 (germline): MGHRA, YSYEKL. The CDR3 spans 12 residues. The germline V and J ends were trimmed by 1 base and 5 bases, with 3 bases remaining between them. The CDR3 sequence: CASSQGDQPQHF. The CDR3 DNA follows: TGCGCCAGCAGCCAAGGTGATCAGCCCCAGCATTTT.